This TCR beta chain was profiled in a study of post-analysis software for immune sequencing data. The authors incorporated unique molecular identifiers into the TCR beta cDNA libraries. TCRdb re-called the PCR reads through MiXCR, storing one row per CDR3 protein. The data contain hundreds of thousands of distinct CDR3 sequences, roughly 27% of them singletons. The study's findings and limits: Controls showed lower frequencies than patients for five TRBV segments, and TRBV5-6, TRBV5-1 and TRBV20-1 were among these.

This clonotype occurred a few times. Antigen: not known. The CDR3 length is 17 residues. The V gene's germline CDR1 is MDHEN and CDR2 SYDVKM. After removal of 5 bases from V and 4 bases from J, the junction contained 12 bases not matched to a gene. The sequenced material came from blood. The chain combines TRBV28 with TRBJ2-3; TRBD1 matches at 10 bases. This TCR derives from a girl aged 10-17 years with multiple sclerosis. The CDR3 region has the DNA TGTGCCAGCAGTCCTGCAGACACGACAGGGGGCTCAGATACGCAGTATTTT. Translated: CASSPADTTGGSDTQYF.